Listed below are T cell receptor beta chains from one sample, sequenced in a study of blood T cell repertoires in COVID-19. TCRdb's table, derived via immunoSEQ multiplex PCR, lists solely in-frame clones and lacks some. The sample includes roughly 100,000 clones, approximately 84% of them seen just once. The sequencing input was peripheral blood. These receptors were taken from a man aged 35 to 55 with active or convalescent COVID-19. Each CDR3 is given with its conserved first and last residue. The D gene is left open where the match is weak. Only some rows state a clone size, as once, few, many or a class for expanded clones.

V	size	D	J	CDR3	DNA
TRBV3-1/TRBV3-2	NA	TRBD1	TRBJ1-2	CASSQATGGSGYTF	TGTGCCAGCAGCCAGGCTACAGGGGGCTCTGGCTACACCTTC
TRBV18	NA	TRBD2	TRBJ2-3	CASSPGSGLVGTQYF	TGTGCCAGCTCACCGGGGTCAGGACTAGTCGGTACGCAGTATTTT
TRBV7-9	NA	NA	TRBJ1-6	CASSFRGTKDSPLHF	TGTGCCAGCAGCTTTCGCGGAACGAAGGATTCACCCCTCCACTTT
TRBV19	NA	NA	TRBJ2-2	CASSINRVTGELFF	TGTGCCAGTAGTATCAACAGGGTCACCGGGGAGCTGTTTTTT
TRBV20-1	NA	TRBD1	TRBJ1-4	CQGQQNEKLFF	TGCCAGGGACAGCAGAATGAAAAACTGTTTTTT
TRBV3-1/TRBV3-2	NA	NA	TRBJ1-3	CASSSYLGNTIYF	TGTGCCAGCAGCAGCTATTTAGGAAACACCATATATTTT
TRBV9	NA	NA	TRBJ1-3	CASSVEVGRGGNTIYF	TGTGCCAGCAGCGTAGAAGTTGGCAGGGGCGGAAACACCATATATTTT
TRBV19	NA	TRBD2	TRBJ2-3	CASAKALSGGADTQYF	TGTGCCAGTGCAAAAGCCTTGAGCGGGGGGGCAGATACGCAGTATTTT
TRBV28	few	TRBD1	TRBJ1-5	CASSSSQGASNQPQHF	TGTGCCAGCAGTTCTTCACAGGGGGCTAGCAATCAGCCCCAGCATTTT
TRBV5-1	NA	TRBD1	TRBJ2-5	CASSEGQAEETQYF	TGCGCCAGCAGCGAGGGACAGGCCGAAGAGACCCAGTACTTC
TRBV19	NA	NA	TRBJ1-3	CASSIVTFSGNTIYF	TGTGCCAGTAGTATAGTGACATTCTCTGGAAACACCATATATTTT
TRBV5-1	NA	TRBD2	TRBJ2-3	CASSRTSGGPRDTQYF	TGCGCCAGCAGCAGGACTAGCGGGGGGCCCCGGGATACGCAGTATTTT
TRBV6-5	NA	TRBD1	TRBJ2-7	CASSYYPGGIYEQYF	TGTGCCAGCAGTTACTACCCAGGGGGCATCTACGAGCAGTACTTC
TRBV18	few	NA	TRBJ1-6	CASSPRRGAGNNSPLHF	TGTGCCAGCTCACCACGAAGGGGCGCAGGAAATAATTCACCCCTCCACTTT
TRBV5-4	NA	TRBD1	TRBJ2-7	CASSLVVTGTVYEQYF	TGTGCCAGCAGCTTGGTGGTCACTGGGACAGTCTACGAGCAGTACTTC
TRBV7-9	NA	NA	TRBJ2-2	CASSLLRDWNTGELFF	TGTGCCAGCAGCTTACTCCGGGACTGGAACACCGGGGAGCTGTTTTTT
TRBV5-1	once	TRBD2	TRBJ2-3	CASSLALAGAGDTQYF	TGCGCCAGCAGCTTGGCTCTAGCGGGGGCGGGGGATACGCAGTATTTT
TRBV25-1	NA	NA	TRBJ1-6	CASSEQTRYNSPLHF	TGTGCCAGCAGTGAACAGACAAGGTATAATTCACCCCTCCACTTT
TRBV5-1	NA	NA	TRBJ1-1	CASSPGGQRDTEAFF	TGCGCCAGCAGCCCGGGTGGACAGAGGGACACTGAAGCTTTCTTT
TRBV7-8	once	NA	TRBJ1-1	CASSFREDTEAFF	TGTGCCAGCAGCTTCAGGGAGGACACTGAAGCTTTCTTT
TRBV3-1/TRBV3-2	NA	NA	TRBJ1-6	CASSRGDVSPLHF	TGTGCCAGCAGCCGAGGCGATGTCTCACCCCTCCACTTT
TRBV3-1/TRBV3-2	NA	TRBD2	TRBJ2-3	CASSQDALAGVTSTDTQYF	TGTGCCAGCAGCCAAGATGCACTAGCGGGGGTTACTAGCACAGATACGCAGTATTTT
TRBV12-3/TRBV12-4	NA	NA	TRBJ1-2	CASSFEAIYGYTF	TGTGCCAGCAGTTTCGAGGCGATCTATGGCTACACCTTC
TRBV6-5	once	NA	TRBJ1-1	CASSSQSMNTEAFF	TGTGCCAGCAGTTCACAGAGCATGAACACTGAAGCTTTCTTT
TRBV9	NA	NA	TRBJ1-4	CASSVGLQEKLFF	TGTGCCAGCAGCGTAGGACTGCAAGAAAAACTGTTTTTT
TRBV3-1/TRBV3-2	NA	NA	TRBJ1-1	CASSQDGRRGGAFF	TGTGCCAGCAGCCAAGATGGAAGGAGAGGGGGAGCTTTCTTT
TRBV6-1	NA	NA	TRBJ2-1	CASSDRGNEQFF	TGTGCCAGCAGTGATCGGGGGAATGAGCAGTTCTTC
TRBV18	NA	TRBD1	TRBJ1-2	CASSPGDRERRSGGYTF	TGTGCCAGCTCACCAGGGGACAGGGAAAGGAGGTCGGGTGGCTACACCTTC
TRBV7-2	NA	NA	TRBJ1-6	CASRRDGVTPLHF	TGTGCCAGCAGGAGGGATGGAGTAACACCCCTCCACTTT
TRBV9	NA	NA	TRBJ1-1	CASSGQGFGTEAFF	TGTGCCAGCAGCGGCCAGGGGTTTGGCACTGAAGCTTTCTTT
TRBV18	few	NA	TRBJ2-1	CASSPPMRLLDEQFF	TGTGCCAGCTCACCACCGATGCGACTACTGGATGAGCAGTTCTTC
TRBV15	NA	NA	TRBJ2-6	CATSFPIGGSGANVLTF	TGTGCCACCAGCTTTCCCATAGGGGGCTCTGGGGCCAACGTCCTGACTTTC
TRBV13	NA	NA	TRBJ1-1	CASSLRAGLNTEAFF	TGTGCCAGCAGCTTACGGGCGGGACTGAACACTGAAGCTTTCTTT
TRBV25-1	NA	TRBD2	TRBJ2-5	CASSGGTSGVAETQYF	TGTGCCAGCAGTGGCGGGACTAGCGGGGTGGCGGAGACCCAGTACTTC
TRBV6-6	once	NA	TRBJ1-1	CASSSAGGAGTEAFF	TGTGCCAGCAGTTCCGCCGGTGGGGCCGGCACTGAAGCTTTCTTT
TRBV11-2	NA	NA	TRBJ2-2	CASRNRGGDTGELFF	TGTGCCAGCAGGAACAGGGGAGGCGACACCGGGGAGCTGTTTTTT
TRBV7-9	NA	NA	TRBJ1-2	CASSEAGKREGYGYTF	TGTGCCAGCAGCGAAGCGGGGAAAAGGGAAGGCTATGGCTACACCTTC
TRBV9	NA	NA	TRBJ1-4	CASSVATGEKLFF	TGTGCCAGCAGCGTAGCTACCGGTGAAAAACTGTTTTTT
TRBV5-1	NA	TRBD1	TRBJ1-4	CASSLVSGGSEKLFF	TGCGCCAGCAGCTTGGTTTCAGGGGGGAGTGAAAAACTGTTTTTT
TRBV7-2	NA	NA	TRBJ1-3	CASSSTRTALSGNTIYF	TGTGCCAGCAGCTCTACTAGGACAGCCCTCTCTGGAAACACCATATATTTT
TRBV18	NA	NA	TRBJ2-7	CASSPRPGMSGETGEQYF	TGTGCCAGCTCACCAAGGCCCGGGATGTCGGGGGAGACGGGGGAGCAGTACTTC
TRBV20-1	NA	TRBD1	TRBJ1-1	CSASQQGFAFF	TGCAGTGCTAGCCAACAGGGGTTTGCTTTCTTT
TRBV4-3	NA	NA	TRBJ1-6	CASSQDSDSPLHF	TGCGCCAGCAGCCAAGATTCAGATTCACCCCTCCACTTT
TRBV19	NA	NA	TRBJ1-5	CASSIQPTDPNQPQHF	TGTGCCAGTAGTATCCAACCGACAGACCCTAATCAGCCCCAGCATTTT
TRBV12-3/TRBV12-4	NA	NA	TRBJ2-5	CASSRQLQETQYF	TGTGCCAGCAGTCGACAGCTCCAAGAGACCCAGTACTTC
TRBV3-1/TRBV3-2	once	NA	TRBJ1-2	CASQGPRGYTF	TGTGCCAGTCAGGGGCCTCGGGGCTACACCTTC
TRBV18	once	NA	TRBJ1-2	CASSPTGGQGHGYTF	TGTGCCAGCTCACCAACAGGAGGGCAGGGCCATGGCTACACCTTC